Below are 8 T cell receptor beta chains sequenced from a single sample in a study of memory CD4+ T cells and cytomegalovirus serostatus. The sort gate was single viable CD3+CD4+CD8-CD45RO+ cells for memory CD4+ T cells. The data were produced by immunoSEQ multiplex PCR, yet TCRdb's version contains in-frame clones alone and is incomplete. The sample contains about 61,000 clones, approximately 78% of which appear only once. Sequenced sample: memory CD4+ T cells from blood. The origin of the receptors is an adult in good health and CMV-seronegative.

The chain recombines TRBV19 with TRBJ1-5; D might be TRBD1 (5 bases). The germline gives CDR1 LNHDA, CDR2 SQIVND (reference sequence). The CDR3 runs 16 residues. The ends were cut back, 3 bases at V and 7 bases at J, with 19 bases in the middle. The CDR3 sequence: CASSMEGRAQNQPQHF. In DNA, the CDR3 is TGTGCCAGTAGTATGGAGGGCAGGGCACAAAACCAGCCCCAGCATTTT.

The genes are TRBV19 and TRBJ2-3, with 7 bases that match TRBD2. Germline V gene lookup returns CDR1 LNHDA and CDR2 SQIVND (reference sequence). V was pared by 2 bases and J by 5 bases, with 22 bases of the junction left unmatched. The CDR3 length is 20 residues. The CDR3 nucleotides read TGTGCCAGTAGTATATCCCGACCCTTAGCGGGTGAACTTAGTGGAGATACGCAGTATTTT. Translated, it gives CASSISRPLAGELSGDTQYF.

The chain carries TRBV9 and TRBJ2-4; D may correspond to TRBD1 or TRBD2 (5 bases each). The CDR3 has 13 residues. Trimming left V 3 bases short and J 8 bases short, with 12 bases between. Germline loops: CDR1 SGDLS, CDR2 YYNGEE. CDR3 bases: TGTGCCAGCAGCGAGGGACCTCCGGACATTCAGTACTTC. It is translated as CASSEGPPDIQYF.

The chain has TRBV6-6 and TRBJ1-1; D gene unclear. V was clipped by 1 base and J by 6 bases, with 9 bases between them. Looked up from germline, CDR1 is MNHNY and CDR2 is SVGAGI (reference sequence). This CDR3 has 13 amino acids. The CDR3 region has the DNA TGTGCCAGCAGTTACTTCGGCGGTGCTGAAGCTTTCTTT. Translation: CASSYFGGAEAFF.

J is TRBJ1-6 and V is TRBV6-1; TRBD1 agrees at 9 bases. Looked up from germline, CDR1 is MNHNS and CDR2 is SASEGT. The length of the CDR3 is 14 residues. The junction had 15 bases not matched to a gene; V was cut back by 7 bases and J by 17 bases. The CDR3 DNA reads TGTGCCAGCAATCTAAGACAGGGGGGCCAAGGGGTCCACTTT. Translating it yields CASNLRQGGQGVHF.

The chain has TRBV5-1 and TRBJ1-1; a possible D gene is TRBD1 (5 bases). The V gene lost 0 bases and the J gene lost 11 bases, with 14 bases spanning the gap. This CDR3 contains 13 residues. Germline lookup yields CDR1 SGHRS and CDR2 YFSETQ. The CDR3 here is CASSLVPGLEAFF. CDR3 sequence (DNA): TGCGCCAGCAGCTTGGTTCCGGGGCTTGAGGCTTTCTTT.

V and J are TRBV5-1 and TRBJ2-3; D possibly uses TRBD1 or TRBD2 (5 bases each). CDR1 SGHRS and CDR2 YFSETQ come from the germline V gene. CDR3 length: 18 amino acids. Trimming took 0 bases from V and 0 from J, leaving 17 bases between them. CDR3 sequence (DNA): TGCGCCAGCAGCTTGGACGCGGATGGGGGAACTAGCACAGATACGCAGTATTTT. Amino acid sequence: CASSLDADGGTSTDTQYF.

The table lists this clone with a few counts. This chain connects TRBV7-9 to TRBJ1-4; TRBD1 is a possible D gene (5 bases). V dropped 5 bases and J dropped 8 bases, with 15 bases sitting between them. There are 14 residues in the CDR3. Germline CDR1 SEHNR, CDR2 FQNEAQ (reference sequence). CDR3 coding DNA: TGTGCCAGCAGCGTGGGAAGACGGGGGGAAAAACTGTTTTTT. This codes for CASSVGRRGEKLFF.